This is a list of T cell receptor beta chains from one sample in a study of glioma-infiltrating T cells after dendritic cell vaccination. The assay was immunoSEQ multiplex PCR, and TCRdb's table has in-frame clones only and misses some. This table has roughly 80,000 clones, approximately 90% appearing once. Sequencing was performed on blood, taken before dendritic cell vaccination. The receptors here all came from a human donor with glioblastoma. CDR3s include the opening cysteine and the closing phenylalanine or tryptophan. The D gene is left open where the match is weak. Clone size is not always given. Where it is, it says once, few, many or a class for expanded clones.

size: -; J: TRBJ2-1; D: -; V: TRBV6-1; CDR3: CASRDRDIYNEQFF; DNA: TGTGCCAGCAGAGACCGGGACATTTACAATGAGCAGTTCTTC
size: -; J: TRBJ2-1; D: -; V: TRBV18; CDR3: CASSPPRQGIDEQFF; DNA: TGTGCCAGCTCACCACCACGGCAGGGCATCGATGAGCAGTTCTTC
size: few; J: TRBJ2-3; D: TRBD2; V: TRBV5-1; CDR3: CASSLALAGGSFGTDTQYF; DNA: TGCGCCAGCAGCTTGGCCCTAGCGGGAGGGAGTTTTGGCACAGATACGCAGTATTTT
size: -; J: TRBJ2-1; D: TRBD2; V: TRBV10-3; CDR3: CATLAGPNNEQFF; DNA: TGTGCCACTCTAGCGGGACCAAACAATGAGCAGTTCTTC
size: -; J: TRBJ2-1; D: TRBD2; V: TRBV4-1; CDR3: CASSRGTSGSRVGSYNEQFF; DNA: TGCGCCAGCAGTCGCGGGACTAGCGGGAGTCGGGTGGGGTCCTACAATGAGCAGTTCTTC
size: once; J: TRBJ1-5; D: -; V: TRBV7-9; CDR3: CASSLGANQPQHF; DNA: TGTGCCAGCAGCTTGGGGGCCAATCAGCCCCAGCATTTT
size: -; J: TRBJ1-1; D: -; V: TRBV18; CDR3: CASSPTGPTEAFF; DNA: TGTGCCAGCTCACCCACAGGACCCACTGAAGCTTTCTTT
size: -; J: TRBJ1-1; D: TRBD1; V: TRBV5-8; CDR3: CASSPTGQGRGAFF; DNA: TGTGCCAGCAGCCCCACCGGACAGGGGCGGGGAGCTTTCTTT
size: once; J: TRBJ2-7; D: TRBD1; V: TRBV27; CDR3: CASRPGQGANSEQYF; DNA: TGTGCCAGCAGACCTGGACAGGGGGCCAACTCCGAGCAGTACTTC
size: -; J: TRBJ1-2; D: -; V: TRBV30; CDR3: CAWSVSKRDYGYTF; DNA: TGTGCCTGGAGTGTAAGCAAGCGGGACTATGGCTACACCTTC
size: -; J: TRBJ2-5; D: TRBD2; V: TRBV7-2; CDR3: CASTQVAGGLGTQYF; DNA: TGTGCCAGCACCCAGGTAGCGGGGGGCCTAGGAACCCAGTACTTC
size: -; J: TRBJ2-7; D: -; V: TRBV19; CDR3: CASSPMGAALSYEQYF; DNA: TGTGCCAGTAGTCCCATGGGAGCGGCCCTCTCCTACGAGCAGTACTTC
size: -; J: TRBJ2-3; D: TRBD2; V: TRBV5-1; CDR3: CASSLWTSGEGDTQYF; DNA: TGCGCCAGCAGCTTGTGGACTAGCGGGGAGGGAGATACGCAGTATTTT
size: -; J: TRBJ1-2; D: TRBD1; V: TRBV6-6; CDR3: CASRLTGVDYGYTF; DNA: TGTGCCAGCAGACTGACAGGGGTGGACTATGGCTACACCTTC
size: -; J: TRBJ2-3; D: TRBD1; V: TRBV9; CDR3: CASSVRSLGQGGQYF; DNA: TGTGCCAGCAGCGTAAGATCGCTGGGACAGGGGGGACAGTATTTT
size: -; J: TRBJ2-2; D: TRBD2; V: TRBV2; CDR3: CASSGTSNSAAGELFF; DNA: TGTGCCAGCAGTGGGACTAGCAATTCGGCCGCCGGGGAGCTGTTTTTT
size: -; J: TRBJ2-2; D: TRBD2; V: TRBV7-3; CDR3: CASSLRGHRSGRATGELFF; DNA: TGTGCCAGCAGCTTAAGAGGGCACCGTAGCGGGAGGGCGACCGGGGAGCTGTTTTTT
size: -; J: TRBJ1-2; D: TRBD1; V: TRBV9; CDR3: CASSDRGRGYTF; DNA: TGTGCCAGCAGCGACAGGGGCAGGGGCTACACCTTC
size: -; J: TRBJ1-1; D: -; V: TRBV7-8; CDR3: CASSLSAIGQFAEAFF; DNA: TGTGCCAGCAGCTTATCCGCGATTGGACAGTTTGCTGAAGCTTTCTTT